The 3 T cell receptor beta chains below come from one sample, sequenced in a study of blood T cell repertoires in COVID-19. Using immunoSEQ multiplex PCR, the repertoire was profiled, and TCRdb retains in-frame clones only, with some absent. Of approximately 130,000 clones detected, roughly 89% appear once; the ten largest clones hold roughly 2.2%. Sequencing input: peripheral blood. These receptor sequences come from a woman between 45 and 65 years old with acute or convalescent COVID-19.

This chain uses TRBV21-1 with TRBJ1-1; TRBD1 was called by the table and not checked on the DNA. TRBV21-1 is reported as a pseudogene. The CDR3 sequence is 16 residues long. The CDR3 DNA reads TGTGCCAGCAGCAAAGAGGAGGCCAGGGGTGACACTGAAGCTTTCTTT. It specifies CASSKEEARGDTEAFF.

The rearrangement joins TRBV6-1 to TRBJ1-1; D not certain. The CDR3 runs 12 residues. The V end was cut by 3 bases, the J end by 10 bases, with 12 bases between. CDR1 MNHNS and CDR2 SASEGT come from the germline V gene. In nucleotides, the CDR3 is TGTGCCAGCAGTGATCCGGGGAATCGAGCTTTCTTT. Its translation: CASSDPGNRAFF.

The J gene is TRBJ2-7, the V gene TRBV27; TRBD1 is a possible D gene (5 bases). The CDR3 is 15 amino acids. CDR1 and CDR2 from the germline V gene are MNHEY and SMNVEV (reference sequence). Trimming removed 6 bases from V and 3 bases from J, with 18 bases in between. DNA of the CDR3: TGTGCCAGCAGCATGACAGCCCAGGCCCTCTACGAGCAGTACTTC. Amino acids: CASSMTAQALYEQYF.